This TCR beta chain was recorded in a study of blood T cell repertoires in COVID-19. As for the study in general: Italy, Spain and the United States were the sources of the convalescent and acute COVID-19 samples. T cells, B-cell-depleted T cells, or PBMCs provided the cDNA or gDNA that served as material.

This CDR3 contains 15 residues. The V end lost 1 base, the J end lost 3 bases, and 13 bases lay between the germline ends. Germline CDR1 and CDR2: LGHDT and YNNKEL (reference sequence). Authors' analysis steps: Amplification with reference gene primers provided the estimates of nucleated cell counts. Repertoires were generated with immunoSEQ multiplex PCR, while TCRdb's copy carries only in-frame clones and drops some. The DNA was the basis for D and trimming; V, J and clone size are from that table. Of fewer than 85,000 clones detected, 65% to 80% appear once; the ten largest clones hold 25% to 30%.

The sequence was obtained from an elderly woman with active or convalescent COVID-19. The chain joins TRBV3-1 (or the pseudogene TRBV3-2) to TRBJ2-7; unclear D gene. The source material was peripheral blood. This chain's CDR3 is CASSQASGLLYEQYF. The CDR3 DNA reads as TGTGCCAGCAGCCAAGCCTCAGGCCTGCTCTACGAGCAGTACTTC.